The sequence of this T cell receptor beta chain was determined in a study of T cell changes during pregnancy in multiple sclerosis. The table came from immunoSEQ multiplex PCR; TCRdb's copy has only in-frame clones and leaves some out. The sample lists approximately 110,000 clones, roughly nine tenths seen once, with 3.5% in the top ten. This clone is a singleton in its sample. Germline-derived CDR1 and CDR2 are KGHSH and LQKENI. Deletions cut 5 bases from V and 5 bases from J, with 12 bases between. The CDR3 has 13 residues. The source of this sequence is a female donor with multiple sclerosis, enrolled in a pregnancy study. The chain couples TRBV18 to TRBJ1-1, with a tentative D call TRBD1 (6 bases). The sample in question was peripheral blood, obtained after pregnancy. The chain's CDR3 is CASSYREGTEAFF. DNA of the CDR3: TGTGCCAGCTCATACAGGGAGGGGACTGAAGCTTTCTTT. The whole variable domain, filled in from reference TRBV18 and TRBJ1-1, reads NAGVMQNPRHLVRRRGQEARLRCSPMKGHSHVYWYRQLPEEGLKFMVYLQKENIIDESGMPKERFSAEFPKEGPSILRIQQVVRGDSAAYFCASSYREGTEAFFGQGTRLTVV.